This TCR beta chain is drawn from a study of CD8 T cells in Susac syndrome. Negative magnetic isolation gave CD8+ and CD4+ cells; FACS enriched CD8+ TEMRA. Germline V gene sequence: CDR1 SQVTM, CDR2 ANQGSEA. The ends were cut back, 7 bases at V and 5 bases at J, with 21 bases in the middle. There are 15 residues in the CDR3. Random hexamers were used to reverse transcribe an amount of roughly 0.45 to 1 ug RNA. The TCR beta CDR3 was amplified by immunoSEQ multiplex PCR across 54 Vbeta, 13 Jbeta. TCRdb used MiXCR to reprocess the immunoSEQ multiplex PCR reads, holding one entry per CDR3 protein. This sample has fewer than 200,000 distinct CDR3 sequences; about 95% occur once, and the top ten carry 0.085% to 0.13%.

What was sequenced was CD4+ T cells from PBMCs. V gene TRBV29-1 combines with J gene TRBJ2-1, with D maybe TRBD2 (5 bases). This sequence originates from a human donor in good health. Here the CDR3 reads CSAERAAGDNNEQFF. The CDR3 DNA reads as TGCAGCGCCGAGAGAGCTGCGGGCGATAACAATGAGCAGTTCTTC.